This passage covers 27 T cell receptor beta chains from one sample sequenced in a study of technical replicates of blood from a few donors (dated by TCRdb to 2015 to 2018). Library prep was done by the immunoSEQ multiplex PCR assay. Imported from immuneACCESS, the table was reduced by TCRdb to in-frame sequences with V and J called. These copies leave out some clones; in studies compared against another copy, an unresolved V gene accounts for under half, and the cause of the remainder is not known. This sample lists approximately 75,000 clones; around 97% were detected once. Roughly 0.3% of the sample belongs to the ten largest clones. The sample consisted of T cells isolated from PBMCs. The receptors come from a human donor in good health.

The chain couples TRBV7-9 to TRBJ2-1, with D possibly matching TRBD2 (6 bases). CDR1 is SEHNR and CDR2 is FQNEAQ in the germline V gene (reference sequence). This CDR3 comprises 14 residues. The V gene lost 1 base and the J gene lost 5 bases, with 9 bases spanning the gap. As DNA, the CDR3 is TGTGCCAGCAGCTTAGGTGGCGGGAACAATGAGCAGTTCTTC. This sequence encodes CASSLGGGNNEQFF.

The chain combines TRBV19 with TRBJ2-2; D might be TRBD1 (6 bases). CDR1 LNHDA and CDR2 SQIVND come from the germline V gene (reference sequence). The V end was cut by 3 bases, the J end by 4 bases, with 12 bases between. The CDR3 contains 15 residues. The DNA for the CDR3 is TGTGCCAGTAGTATTTACAGGGCGAGCACCGGGGAGCTGTTTTTT. It specifies CASSIYRASTGELFF.

This chain connects TRBV4-2 to TRBJ1-4; 10 positions match TRBD1. The CDR3 runs 18 residues. The germline V gene has CDR1 LGHNA and CDR2 YNFKEQ. V lost 1 base, J lost 8 bases, and 13 bases stayed unmatched. CDR3 sequence (DNA): TGTGCCAGCAGCCAAGCCTATTTACAGCCGGGACAGGGGGAAAAACTGTTTTTT. It yields the protein CASSQAYLQPGQGEKLFF.

The V gene is TRBV25-1, the J gene TRBJ2-7; D unresolved. Per germline, CDR1 MGHDK and CDR2 SYGVNS. V lost 3 bases and J lost 4, with 13 bases in between. This CDR3 region has 14 residues. DNA for the CDR3: TGTGCCAGCAGTGACCTGAACAGCCTATACGAGCAGTACTTC. Translation: CASSDLNSLYEQYF.

This clone was detected once. CDR3 residues: CASSLVGTPGYNEQFF. The CDR3 nucleotides read TGTGCCAGCAGCTTAGTAGGGACACCTGGCTACAATGAGCAGTTCTTC. J is TRBJ2-1 and V is TRBV11-2, with TRBD1 as a possible D gene (6 bases). CDR1 is SGHAT, CDR2 FQNNGV, per germline. V was trimmed by 1 base and J by 3 bases, leaving 13 bases between them. This CDR3 spans 16 amino acids. The full variable domain, in which reference TRBV11-2 and TRBJ2-1 provide the parts outside the CDR3, is EAGVAQSPRYKIIEKRQSVAFWCNPISGHATLYWYQQILGQGPKLLIQFQNNGVVDDSQLPKDRFSAERLKGVDSTLKIQPAKLEDSAVYLCASSLVGTPGYNEQFFGPGTRLTVL.

The chain employs TRBV29-1 and TRBJ2-6; D gene uncertain. Trimming took 7 bases from V and 0 from J, leaving 13 bases between them. Germline values: CDR1 SQVTM, CDR2 ANQGSEA. CDR3 size: 15 residues. The CDR3 protein is CSGSRLLSGANVLTF. The CDR3 bases are TGCAGCGGATCTAGACTGCTCTCTGGGGCCAACGTCCTGACTTTC. Supplemented by reference TRBV29-1 and TRBJ2-6, the full variable domain reads SAVISQKPSRDICQRGTSLTIQCQVDSQVTMMFWYRQQPGQSLTLIATANQGSEATYESGFVIDKFPISRPNLTFSTLTVSNMSPEDSSIYLCSGSRLLSGANVLTFGAGSRLTVL.

This clone was detected only once. The chain carries TRBV28 and TRBJ2-2; the match to TRBD1 covers 10 bases. The germline CDR1 and CDR2 sequences are MDHEN and SYDVKM. The trim removed 6 bases at V and 6 bases at J, leaving 10 bases unmatched. The CDR3 is made up of 16 amino acids. Here the CDR3 DNA reads TGTGCCAGCAGCCTTCTAGACAGGGGGCGCCCCGGGGAGCTGTTTTTT. This codes for CASSLLDRGRPGELFF.

The chain combines TRBV9 with TRBJ2-2; possibly TRBD1 for D (5 bases). V was clipped by 1 base and J by 7 bases, with 11 bases between them. There are 14 residues in the CDR3. The germline V gene has CDR1 SGDLS and CDR2 YYNGEE. This CDR3 reads CASSVQGQGGELFF. The DNA for the CDR3 is TGTGCCAGCAGCGTACAGGGCCAGGGCGGGGAGCTGTTTTTT. The full variable domain, completed using reference TRBV9 and TRBJ2-2, is DSGVTQTPKHLITATGQRVTLRCSPRSGDLSVYWYQQSLDQGLQFLIQYYNGEERAKGNILERFSAQQFPDLHSELNLSSLELGDSALYFCASSVQGQGGELFFGEGSRLTVL.

The V gene is TRBV7-2, the J gene TRBJ1-2; TRBD1 matches at 9 bases. Looked up from germline, CDR1 is SGHTA and CDR2 is FQGNSA. CDR3 length: 13 residues. Unmatched junction bases numbered 2, after V lost 5 bases and J lost 4 bases. In DNA, the CDR3 is TGTGCCAGCAGCAGACAGGGGGGCTATGGCTACACCTTC. This translates into CASSRQGGYGYTF.

The chain couples TRBV5-5 to TRBJ1-4; 8 bases are a match to TRBD1. V trimming: 0 bases; J trimming: 8 bases; junction bases outside the gene matches: 21. Looked up from germline, CDR1 is SGHKS and CDR2 is YYEKEE (reference sequence). The CDR3 contains 20 residues. This CDR3 is CASSLERRDRISRGEEKLFF. The CDR3 nucleotides read TGTGCCAGCAGCTTGGAGCGTAGGGACAGGATTTCTCGGGGAGAAGAAAAACTGTTTTTT.

The J gene is TRBJ1-3, the V gene TRBV18; D is undetermined. Germline loops: CDR1 KGHSH, CDR2 LQKENI. Deletions cut 2 bases from V and 1 base from J, with 6 bases between. This CDR3 is 14 amino acids long. The DNA of the CDR3 is TGTGCCAGCTCACCAGAGGCATCTGGAAACACCATATATTTT. This codes for CASSPEASGNTIYF.

V is TRBV11-3 and J is TRBJ2-5; a possible D gene is TRBD2 (6 bases). Germline lookup yields CDR1 SGHNT and CDR2 YENEEA. V was shortened by 3 bases and J by 5 bases, with 10 bases between the two germline ends. This CDR3 comprises 13 residues. This CDR3 reads CASSLIGGETQYF. The CDR3 DNA follows: TGTGCCAGCAGCTTGATAGGAGGGGAGACCCAGTACTTC.

V gene TRBV7-9 combines with J gene TRBJ1-2, with TRBD1 as a possible D gene (5 bases). The CDR3 contains 14 residues. CDR1 is SEHNR, CDR2 FQNEAQ, per germline (reference sequence). Deletions cut 1 base from V and 5 bases from J, with 11 bases between. The CDR3 loop reads CASSLGLGEYGYTF. CDR3 coding DNA: TGTGCCAGCAGCTTAGGTTTAGGGGAATATGGCTACACCTTC. The variable domain in full, with the rest retrieved from reference TRBV7-9 and TRBJ1-2, is DTGVSQNPRHKITKRGQNVTFRCDPISEHNRLYWYRQTLGQGPEFLTYFQNEAQLEKSRLLSDRFSAERPKGSFSTLEIQRTEQGDSAMYLCASSLGLGEYGYTFGSGTRLTVV.

This clone was observed a single time. The chain employs TRBV6-5 and TRBJ2-7; D gene uncertain. Germline CDR1 reads MNHEY; CDR2 reads SVGAGI. This CDR3 region has 14 residues. Trimming removed 2 bases at V and 3 bases at J, with 11 bases between. The CDR3 region has the DNA TGTGCCAGCAGTTACCAGTTAACCCACTACGAGCAGTACTTC. Protein sequence: CASSYQLTHYEQYF.

Here the CDR3 reads CASSQDWDRADQPQHF. Written as DNA, the CDR3 is TGTGCCAGCAGCCAAGATTGGGACAGGGCTGATCAGCCCCAGCATTTT. J is TRBJ1-5 and V is TRBV4-2; TRBD1 matches at 9 bases. This CDR3 is built from 16 residues. The trim removed 0 bases at V and 5 bases at J, leaving 5 bases unmatched. CDR1 and CDR2 from the germline V gene are LGHNA and YNFKEQ.

DNA for the CDR3: TGTGCCAGTAGTACCCGGGCAGCGGTCCAAGAGACCCAGTACTTC. This translates into CASSTRAAVQETQYF. The rearrangement joins TRBV19 to TRBJ2-5; possible D gene TRBD2, 5 bases. The germline V gene has CDR1 LNHDA and CDR2 SQIVND (reference sequence). CDR3 length: 15 residues. V was trimmed by 4 bases and J by 1 base, leaving 13 bases between them.

This chain connects TRBV4-2 to TRBJ1-2; 7 bases map to TRBD1. The CDR3 extends over 13 amino acids. Germline loops: CDR1 LGHNA, CDR2 YNFKEQ. The J segment lost 8 bases and the V segment lost 3 bases, leaving 6 bases of the junction unmatched. CDR3 bases: TGTGCCAGCAGCCAGGAGACAGGGAACGGCTACACCTTC. Its protein is CASSQETGNGYTF.

This clone was counted a few times. The V and J genes are TRBV5-1 and TRBJ2-2; 10 positions match TRBD1. The length of the CDR3 is 14 residues. J gave up 8 bases and V 4 bases, and 5 bases lay outside the gene matches. The V gene's germline CDR1 is SGHRS and CDR2 YFSETQ. This chain's CDR3 is CASSEGTGAGELFF. CDR3 DNA sequence: TGCGCCAGCAGCGAGGGGACAGGGGCAGGGGAGCTGTTTTTT.

The chain employs TRBV5-1 and TRBJ2-4, with TRBD2 matching over 7 bases. J gave up 0 bases and V 2 bases, and 5 bases lay outside the gene matches. This CDR3 has 16 residues. Per the germline V gene, CDR1 is SGHRS and CDR2 is YFSETQ. The chain's CDR3 is CASSLTSDLAKNIQYF. In DNA, the CDR3 is TGCGCCAGCAGCTTAACTAGCGACTTAGCCAAAAACATTCAGTACTTC.

The chain uses TRBV5-4 and TRBJ1-1; 7 bases map to TRBD1. After removal of 2 bases from V and 4 bases from J, the junction contained 2 bases not matched to a gene. This CDR3 comprises 13 residues. Per the germline V gene, CDR1 is SGHNT and CDR2 is YYREEE (reference sequence). CDR3 sequence reads: CASSFRQGTEAFF. The CDR3 coding sequence is TGTGCCAGCAGCTTTAGACAGGGCACTGAAGCTTTCTTT.

V and J are TRBV6-5 and TRBJ1-1; possibly TRBD1 for D (6 bases). CDR1 is MNHEY, CDR2 SVGAGI, per germline. V gave up 2 bases and J gave up 0 bases, with 13 bases separating them. This CDR3 is 16 amino acids long. This CDR3 reads CASSYGTPSLNTEAFF. The CDR3 DNA follows: TGTGCCAGCAGTTACGGGACACCATCTTTGAACACTGAAGCTTTCTTT.

The chain uses TRBV30 and TRBJ1-5; possible D gene TRBD1, 5 bases. Germline loops: CDR1 GTSNPN, CDR2 SVGIG (reference sequence). Trimming took 8 bases from V and 0 from J, leaving 8 bases between them. This CDR3 region has 12 residues. CDR3 loop: CAGQGSNQPQHF. The CDR3 DNA reads as TGTGCCGGCCAGGGTAGCAATCAGCCCCAGCATTTT.

This chain joins TRBV5-5 and TRBJ2-5; 14 nucleotides line up with TRBD2. CDR1 and CDR2 (germline): SGHKS, YYEKEE (reference sequence). There are 17 residues in the CDR3. Trimming at V came to 4 bases and at J to 2 bases, leaving 7 bases not matched to a gene. The CDR3 reads CASSPGLAGVGQETQYF. For the CDR3, the DNA is TGTGCCAGCAGCCCGGGACTAGCGGGAGTGGGGCAAGAGACCCAGTACTTC.

This clone is a singleton in its sample. The chain recombines TRBV29-1 with TRBJ2-7, with D perhaps matching TRBD1 (6 bases). V lost 0 bases and J 0 bases, leaving 15 bases between the germline ends. This CDR3 is built from 16 residues. Germline loops: CDR1 SQVTM, CDR2 ANQGSEA. The CDR3 sequence is CSVEEYRDRSSYEQYF. CDR3 nucleotide sequence: TGCAGCGTTGAAGAGTACAGGGACCGGAGCTCCTACGAGCAGTACTTC.

The gene calls are TRBV19 and TRBJ1-5; D unresolved. V lost 5 bases, J lost 7 bases, and 18 bases lay in between. The CDR3 covers 15 residues. CDR1 and CDR2 (germline): LNHDA, SQIVND (reference sequence). CDR3 bases: TGTGCCAGTAGTTGGGTTGGGGAGGGAGAACAGCCCCAGCATTTT. Its protein is CASSWVGEGEQPQHF.

This clone came up once. J is TRBJ2-7 and V is TRBV6-5; the D gene is possibly TRBD1 (6 bases). Germline V gene sequence: CDR1 MNHEY, CDR2 SVGAGI. CDR3 length equals 14 residues. V was cut by 2 bases and J by 5 bases, with 13 bases left in between. The CDR3 protein is CASSYEGGPDEQYF. As DNA, the CDR3 is TGTGCCAGCAGTTACGAAGGGGGTCCGGACGAGCAGTACTTC.

The CDR3 DNA follows: TGTGCCAGCAGCACCCTAGCGGGAGGCTCCTACAATGAGCAGTTCTTC. Residues: CASSTLAGGSYNEQFF. The rearrangement joins TRBV14 to TRBJ2-1; 11 bases align to TRBD2. Losses at the gene ends were 5 bases for V and 0 bases for J; bases not matched to a gene: 3. The CDR3 loop spans 16 amino acids. Germline CDR1 reads SGHDN; CDR2 reads FVKESK. Drawing the rest from reference TRBV14 and TRBJ2-1, the complete variable domain is EAGVTQFPSHSVIEKGQTVTLRCDPISGHDNLYWYRRVMGKEIKFLLHFVKESKQDESGMPNNRFLAERTGGTYSTLKVQPAELEDSGVYFCASSTLAGGSYNEQFFGPGTRLTVL.